A selection of T cell receptor beta chains follows, all from one sample in a study of control samples from healthy donors and cancer patients. TCRdb keeps only in-frame clones here, not all; method: immunoSEQ multiplex PCR. The repertoire holds about 58,000 clones, with 80% to 90% as singletons. Sequenced: PBMCs. These receptors were collected from a woman in her sixties or seventies with lung cancer. Both conserved end residues are part of each CDR3. D genes are given only for firm matches. Only some rows state a clone size, as once, few, many or a class for expanded clones.

j_call: TRBJ1-1; clone_size: .; d_call: .; v_call: TRBV18; cdr3_aa: CASSQGTNTEAFF; cdr3_nt: TGTGCCAGCTCACAGGGGACGAACACTGAAGCTTTCTTT
j_call: TRBJ2-7; clone_size: .; d_call: .; v_call: TRBV4-2; cdr3_aa: CASSQDYDTSYEQYF; cdr3_nt: TGTGCCAGCAGCCAAGACTACGATACCTCCTACGAGCAGTACTTC
j_call: TRBJ2-1; clone_size: .; d_call: TRBD2; v_call: TRBV5-5; cdr3_aa: CASSLGSGSSYNEQFF; cdr3_nt: TGTGCCAGCAGCTTAGGTAGCGGGAGCTCCTACAATGAGCAGTTCTTC
j_call: TRBJ2-7; clone_size: medium-sized; d_call: TRBD1; v_call: TRBV5-1; cdr3_aa: CASSFWDRDHEQYF; cdr3_nt: TGCGCCAGCAGCTTCTGGGACAGGGACCACGAGCAGTACTTC
j_call: TRBJ1-1; clone_size: .; d_call: .; v_call: TRBV7-9; cdr3_aa: CASSLRASGVFMNTEAFF; cdr3_nt: TGTGCCAGCAGCTTAAGGGCCAGCGGGGTCTTTATGAACACTGAAGCTTTCTTT
j_call: TRBJ1-5; clone_size: .; d_call: .; v_call: TRBV24-1; cdr3_aa: CATSDGGQIGTAQHF; cdr3_nt: TGTGCCACCAGTGATGGCGGGCAGATAGGGACGGCCCAGCATTTT
j_call: TRBJ2-6; clone_size: .; d_call: .; v_call: TRBV6-5; cdr3_aa: CASSYSGAGANVLTF; cdr3_nt: TGTGCCAGCAGTTACTCTGGGGCGGGGGCCAACGTCCTGACTTTC
j_call: TRBJ1-1; clone_size: .; d_call: .; v_call: TRBV14; cdr3_aa: CASSQDRRYRGGTEAFF; cdr3_nt: TGTGCCAGCAGCCAAGATCGGAGGTACCGGGGGGGCACTGAAGCTTTCTTT
j_call: TRBJ1-4; clone_size: .; d_call: TRBD1; v_call: TRBV28; cdr3_aa: CASSFPPSTGDLSEKLFF; cdr3_nt: TGTGCCAGCAGTTTCCCTCCCTCGACAGGGGATCTAAGTGAAAAACTGTTTTTT
j_call: TRBJ2-7; clone_size: few; d_call: TRBD1; v_call: TRBV29-1; cdr3_aa: CSGQGNTYEQYF; cdr3_nt: TGCAGCGGACAGGGTAACACCTACGAGCAGTACTTC
j_call: TRBJ2-1; clone_size: .; d_call: .; v_call: TRBV7-3; cdr3_aa: CASSFIGSSYNEQFF; cdr3_nt: TGTGCCAGCAGCTTCATCGGGAGTTCCTACAATGAGCAGTTCTTC